The clone carrying this T cell receptor beta chain was observed many times. No antigen is known for it. This entry comes from a study of read filtering for tumor transcriptome and immune sequencing. Findings of the study overall: The sorted CD138-negative fraction was a mixed bone marrow immune population, not purified T cells.

V lost 0 bases to trimming and J lost 1 base; unmatched junction nucleotides: 14. CDR1 and CDR2 from the germline V gene are SGHRS and YFSETQ. CDR3 size: 19 residues. Molecular barcoded adaptors covering alpha/delta and beta/gamma chains were used on 400 ng RNA. TCRdb re-called the reads with MiXCR, one entry per CDR3 protein. The sample carries roughly 90,000 distinct CDR3 sequences, over 9% recorded once. The TCR sequence derives from a donor at least 40 years old with multiple myeloma. Sample: a population of CD138-negative cells sorted from bone marrow. The V and J genes are TRBV5-1 and TRBJ1-1; 8 nucleotides match TRBD1. The CDR3 DNA reads TGCGCCAGCAGCTTGGTGAGGGGGCAGGGGGCTTTGGGGAACACTGAAGCTTTCTTT. Translation gives CASSLVRGQGALGNTEAFF.